This T cell receptor (beta chain) was sequenced for a study of CD8 T cells in ankylosing spondylitis. Study-level results: As for the disease-linked clones, they showed a CD8+ phenotype and occurred at relatively low frequencies in peripheral blood. According to the report, clones linked to the disease were significantly enriched in matched synovial fluid samples taken from ankylosing spondylitis patients. A motif of seven or eight highly homologous TCR beta variants was seen as apparently characteristic of ankylosing spondylitis blood.

This clonotype has more than one count but fewer than ten. Its antigen remains unknown. This CDR3 is built from 15 residues. V was clipped by 6 bases and J by 4 bases, with 16 bases between them. In germline, CDR1 is SNHLY, CDR2 FYNNEI. TCRdb recomputed calls from the 5' RACE reads with MiXCR, one row per CDR3 protein. The sample includes about 320,000 distinct CDR3 sequences, 11% of them seen just once. The rearrangement links TRBV2 to TRBJ1-5; the D gene is possibly TRBD1 (6 bases). The receptor was isolated from a female donor with ankylosing spondylitis or in good health (not recorded which). The sequenced sample consisted of blood, either unsorted or a sorted T cell fraction (not recorded which). CDR3 DNA: TGTGCCAGCAGAGGGGACACTCTAGGAAATCAGCCCCAGCATTTT. Its translation: CASRGDTLGNQPQHF.